The 8 T cell receptor beta chains in this list originate from one sample, sequenced in a study of CD8 T cells in Susac syndrome. Reverse transcription of roughly 0.45 to 1 ug RNA was carried out with random hexamers. TCRdb ran MiXCR on the immunoSEQ multiplex PCR reads and lists one entry per CDR3 protein. Among some 94,000 distinct CDR3 sequences listed, over 90% were seen once. Sample: CD4+ T cells from PBMCs. The origin of the receptors is a human donor with Susac syndrome.

The chain couples TRBV30 to TRBJ1-2; 7 nucleotides match TRBD1. Germline loops: CDR1 GTSNPN, CDR2 SVGIG (reference sequence). J lost 4 bases, V lost 4 bases, and 6 bases had no gene match. The CDR3 is made up of 13 amino acids. The CDR3 DNA reads as TGTGCCTGGACCAAGGGACAGCTCTATGGCTACACCTTC. Protein sequence: CAWTKGQLYGYTF.

This clonotype was detected once. The chain uses TRBV3-1 and TRBJ1-2; D is unclear. The CDR3 sequence is 12 residues long. Germline V lookup: CDR1 LGHDT, CDR2 YNNKEL (reference sequence). V lost 0 bases to trimming and J lost 8 bases, with 7 bases between them. CDR3 coding DNA: TGTGCCAGCAGCCAAGAAGGGTTCGGCTACACCTTC. This codes for CASSQEGFGYTF.

The V gene is TRBV30, the J gene TRBJ2-3, with D possibly TRBD2 on 5 matching bases. Per germline, CDR1 GTSNPN and CDR2 SVGIG (reference sequence). The CDR3 spans 11 residues. Trimming took off 2 bases at V and 6 bases at J, with 6 bases between the two ends. The CDR3 sequence is CAWSPGDTQYF. For the CDR3, the DNA is TGTGCCTGGAGTCCGGGGGATACGCAGTATTTT.

The chain combines TRBV28 with TRBJ1-4; D is unclear. V was cut by 8 bases and J by 8 bases, with 21 bases left in between. The germline CDR1 and CDR2 sequences are MDHEN and SYDVKM. CDR3 length equals 15 residues. CDR3 residues: CASGRRNGVKEKLFF. The DNA of the CDR3 is TGTGCCAGCGGTCGCCGGAACGGTGTAAAGGAAAAACTGTTTTTT. The full variable domain, its missing parts supplied by reference TRBV28 and TRBJ1-4, is DVKVTQSSRYLVKRTGEKVFLECVQDMDHENMFWYRQDPGLGLRLIYFSYDVKMKEKGDIPEGYSVSREKKERFSLILESASTNQTSMYLCASGRRNGVKEKLFFGSGTQLSVL.

The chain employs TRBV7-2 and TRBJ2-7, with 8 bases identical to TRBD1. Per germline, CDR1 SGHTA and CDR2 FQGNSA. The CDR3 runs 15 residues. V dropped 1 base and J dropped 2; count of bases not matched to a gene: 4. CDR3 in amino acids: CASSLVQGEAYEQYF. The CDR3 coding sequence is TGTGCCAGCAGCTTAGTACAGGGGGAAGCCTACGAGCAGTACTTC. Filled out from reference TRBV7-2 and TRBJ2-7, the complete variable domain reads GAGVSQSPSNKVTEKGKDVELRCDPISGHTALYWYRQSLGQGLEFLIYFQGNSAPDKSGLPSDRFSAERTGGSVSTLTIQRTQQEDSAVYLCASSLVQGEAYEQYFGPGTRLTVT.

The rearrangement joins TRBV12-3 or TRBV12-4 to TRBJ1-2; 7 bases line up with TRBD1. V lost 6 bases and J lost 7; bases outside the gene matches: 5. CDR3 length: 12 residues. DNA of the CDR3: TGTGCCAGCAGCTTTGACAGGGTTGGCTACACCTTC. This sequence encodes CASSFDRVGYTF.

The chain employs TRBV7-8 and TRBJ1-6, with D perhaps matching TRBD1 (6 bases). There are 15 residues in the CDR3. Trimming stripped 1 base from V and 8 bases from J, with 12 bases between. Germline V gene data show CDR1 as SGHVS and CDR2 as FQNEAQ. The CDR3 reads CASSLEVRGDSPLHF. In DNA form, the CDR3 reads TGTGCCAGCAGCTTAGAAGTCAGGGGTGATTCACCCCTCCACTTT. The entire variable domain, with the rest obtained from reference TRBV7-8 and TRBJ1-6, is as follows: GAGVSQSPRYKVAKRGQDVALRCDPISGHVSLFWYQQALGQGPEFLTYFQNEAQLDKSGLPSDRFFAERPEGSVSTLKIQRTQQEDSAVYLCASSLEVRGDSPLHFGNGTRLTVT.

The chain recombines TRBV9 with TRBJ2-1; 14 bases fit TRBD2. Germline trimming cut 4 bases from V and 6 bases from J; bases unmatched to any gene: 18. CDR1 is SGDLS and CDR2 is YYNGEE in the germline V gene. The CDR3 loop spans 20 amino acids. CDR3 in DNA: TGTGCCAGCAGCCCCACCACCGGGACTAGCGGGGGTCTGGGTCCCAATGAGCAGTTCTTC. It is translated as CASSPTTGTSGGLGPNEQFF.